These 29 T cell receptor beta chains originate from one sample sequenced in a study of T cell responses to AZD1222 COVID-19 vaccine. Clones were sequenced by immunoSEQ multiplex PCR, and TCRdb holds only the in-frame ones, with some missing. The sample lists approximately 79,000 clones; 80% to 90% were seen once. The material was peripheral blood, obtained on day 0 of AZD1222 vaccination. All receptors come from an adult in good health.

The gene calls are TRBV19 and TRBJ1-1, with D unclear. V was clipped by 3 bases and J by 8 bases, with 16 bases between them. Looked up from germline, CDR1 is LNHDA and CDR2 is SQIVND (reference sequence). The CDR3 length is 14 residues. The DNA for the CDR3 is TGTGCCAGTAGTATGAGGTGGGAGGCCTTAGAAGCTTTCTTT. Its protein product is CASSMRWEALEAFF.

This chain links TRBV5-1 with TRBJ2-7; TRBD1 matches 9 bases. V lost 2 bases, J lost 5 bases, and 8 bases stayed unmatched. Germline CDR1 SGHRS, CDR2 YFSETQ. This CDR3 has 15 residues. This CDR3 reads CASSFGDRAVDEQYF. CDR3 in DNA: TGCGCCAGCAGCTTCGGGGACAGGGCCGTCGACGAGCAGTACTTC. Full variable domain (rest looked up from reference TRBV5-1 and TRBJ2-7): KAGVTQTPRYLIKTRGQQVTLSCSPISGHRSVSWYQQTPGQGLQFLFEYFSETQRNKGNFPGRFSGRQFSNSRSEMNVSTLELGDSALYLCASSFGDRAVDEQYFGPGTRLTVT.

The rearrangement links TRBV5-5 to TRBJ2-1; 8 nucleotides line up with TRBD2. The germline V gene encodes CDR1 SGHKS and CDR2 YYEKEE (reference sequence). With V trimmed by 4 bases and J by 6 bases, 6 bases remained unmatched. This CDR3 has 14 amino acids. The CDR3 spells CASSPGLAINEQFF. CDR3 nucleotide sequence: TGTGCCAGCAGCCCCGGACTAGCCATCAATGAGCAGTTCTTC. Using reference TRBV5-5 and TRBJ2-1 for the parts outside the CDR3, the full variable domain is DAGVTQSPTHLIKTRGQQVTLRCSPISGHKSVSWYQQVLGQGPQFIFQYYEKEERGRGNFPDRFSARQFPNYSSELNVNALLLGDSALYLCASSPGLAINEQFFGPGTRLTVL.

This chain uses TRBV19 with TRBJ1-2; 9 nucleotides match TRBD1. Germline-derived CDR1 and CDR2 are LNHDA and SQIVND (reference sequence). J lost 4 bases, V lost 3 bases, and 9 bases had no gene match. This CDR3 is built from 16 residues. The CDR3 sequence is CASSMAYGTGSYGYTF. The CDR3 DNA is TGTGCCAGTAGTATGGCCTATGGGACAGGGAGCTATGGCTACACCTTC.

The chain uses TRBV7-8 and TRBJ1-1, with D perhaps TRBD1 (5 bases). This CDR3 is 15 amino acids long. Germline loops: CDR1 SGHVS, CDR2 FQNEAQ. V was pared by 4 bases and J by 1 base, with 13 bases between. The CDR3 sequence is CASSSGGGKNTEAFF. CDR3 bases: TGTGCCAGCAGCTCGGGGGGGGGTAAGAACACTGAAGCTTTCTTT.

The rearrangement joins TRBV7-3 to TRBJ2-1, with 10 bases fitting TRBD1. Germline lookup yields CDR1 SGHTA and CDR2 FQGTGA. V dropped 5 bases and J dropped 12; count of bases not matched to a gene: 7. The CDR3 loop spans 13 amino acids. The CDR3 here is CASSDRQGAGQFF. DNA for the CDR3: TGTGCCAGCAGCGATAGACAGGGGGCCGGGCAGTTCTTC.

The chain is built from TRBV2 and TRBJ2-3; D ambiguous. V dropped 0 bases and J dropped 5 bases, with 6 bases sitting between them. This CDR3 contains 13 residues. Germline loops: CDR1 SNHLY, CDR2 FYNNEI. CDR3 sequence reads: CASSEALRDTQYF. CDR3 coding DNA: TGTGCCAGCAGTGAAGCGCTTAGAGATACGCAGTATTTT.

CDR3 in amino acids: CASSVSGSPLHF. CDR3 bases: TGTGCCAGCAGTGTCTCAGGTTCACCCCTCCACTTT. The chain recombines TRBV28 with TRBJ1-6, with unresolved D. V was cut by 5 bases and J by 9 bases, with 8 bases left in between. The V gene's germline CDR1 is MDHEN and CDR2 SYDVKM. The CDR3 contains 12 residues.

The chain employs TRBV2 and TRBJ2-5, with D possibly TRBD1 on 5 matching bases. Germline-derived CDR1 and CDR2 are SNHLY and FYNNEI. This CDR3 is 14 amino acids long. The ends were cut back, 6 bases at V and 7 bases at J, with 18 bases in the middle. The CDR3 DNA sequence: TGTGCCAGCAGCCTGGACACCCTCCCAAGGACCCAGTACTTC. This translates into CASSLDTLPRTQYF.

This clone was seen a single time. The CDR3: CASSLYGGKIYNEQFF. Here the CDR3 DNA reads TGCGCCAGCAGCTTGTATGGCGGGAAGATCTACAATGAGCAGTTCTTC. This sequence joins TRBV5-1 and TRBJ2-1, with a possible D match to TRBD2 (6 bases). The CDR3 runs 16 residues. Germline V gene lookup returns CDR1 SGHRS and CDR2 YFSETQ. V dropped 1 base and J dropped 3 bases, with 14 bases sitting between them.

The rearrangement joins TRBV19 to TRBJ1-5, with D tentatively TRBD1 (6 bases). The CDR3 is made up of 12 amino acids. The germline CDR1 and CDR2 sequences are LNHDA and SQIVND (reference sequence). The ends were cut back, 7 bases at V and 2 bases at J, with 6 bases in the middle. CDR3 residues: CASTGGNQPQHF. In nucleotides, the CDR3 is TGTGCCAGTACAGGGGGCAATCAGCCCCAGCATTTT.

The chain combines TRBV28 with TRBJ2-1, with 10 bases matching TRBD1. The CDR3 has 13 amino acids. Germline CDR1 is MDHEN and CDR2 is SYDVKM. Trimming at V came to 8 bases and at J to 9 bases, leaving 7 bases not matched to a gene. The CDR3 nucleotides are TGTGCCAGCTTCTGGGACAGGGGTTCTGAGCAGTTCTTC. Its protein product is CASFWDRGSEQFF.

In DNA, the CDR3 is TGTGCCAGCAGTTTAAGCCCCGCCCGCCCAGCGGGGGCCTACGAGCAGTACTTC. This codes for CASSLSPARPAGAYEQYF. The chain has TRBV27 and TRBJ2-7, with 8 bases that match TRBD2. The CDR3 is 18 amino acids. CDR1 is MNHEY, CDR2 SMNVEV, per germline (reference sequence). V lost 2 bases, J lost 2 bases, and 14 bases stayed unmatched.

V and J are TRBV6-5 and TRBJ1-3; no clear D gene. CDR1 MNHEY and CDR2 SVGAGI come from the germline V gene. The CDR3 is 16 residues long. V gave up 0 bases and J gave up 0 bases, with 9 bases separating them. CDR3 nucleotide sequence: TGTGCCAGCAGTTACTCGGCAGGCCCCTCTGGAAACACCATATATTTT. Its translation is CASSYSAGPSGNTIYF.

The V gene is TRBV19, the J gene TRBJ1-5, with D unresolved. The length of the CDR3 is 15 residues. The germline CDR1 and CDR2 sequences are LNHDA and SQIVND (reference sequence). V was cut by 0 bases and J by 3 bases, with 9 bases left in between. CDR3 sequence reads: CASSIEIGSNQPQHF. For the CDR3, the DNA is TGTGCCAGTAGTATAGAGATCGGGTCCAATCAGCCCCAGCATTTT.

The chain carries TRBV10-3 and TRBJ2-7, with TRBD2 identical over 7 bases. Germline loops: CDR1 ENHRY, CDR2 SYGVKD. V was pared by 4 bases and J by 5 bases, with 2 bases of the junction left unmatched. The CDR3 length is 12 residues. CDR3 sequence: CAISGGGHEQYF. CDR3 DNA sequence: TGTGCCATCAGTGGGGGGGGTCACGAGCAGTACTTC.

The DNA of the CDR3 is TGTGCCAGCAGCCGCAGGGCTACTAACTATGGCTACACCTTC. Residues: CASSRRATNYGYTF. J is TRBJ1-2 and V is TRBV9, with D possibly matching TRBD1 (5 bases). Per the germline V gene, CDR1 is SGDLS and CDR2 is YYNGEE. V was pared by 4 bases and J by 0 bases, with 10 bases between. The CDR3 consists of 14 residues.

In its sample, this clone was seen once. V and J are TRBV19 and TRBJ1-4; D call uncertain. CDR3 length: 14 residues. V lost 4 bases and J 8 bases, leaving 14 bases between the germline ends. Germline lookup yields CDR1 LNHDA and CDR2 SQIVND (reference sequence). The CDR3 here is CASSSVGLGEKLFF. The CDR3 region has the DNA TGTGCCAGTAGTAGCGTCGGGCTAGGGGAAAAACTGTTTTTT.

The V call is TRBV19, the J call TRBJ1-5; D remains ambiguous. From germline, CDR1 is LNHDA and CDR2 SQIVND (reference sequence). The V and J ends lost 9 bases and 4 bases respectively, with 7 bases between them. This CDR3 region has 11 residues. CDR3 coding DNA: TGTGCCAGCCCGGGGAATCAGCCCCAGCATTTT. This codes for CASPGNQPQHF. The whole variable domain, remainder taken from reference TRBV19 and TRBJ1-5, is DGGITQSPKYLFRKEGQNVTLSCEQNLNHDAMYWYRQDPGQGLRLIYYSQIVNDFQKGDIAEGYSVSREKKESFPLTVTSAQKNPTAFYLCASPGNQPQHFGDGTRLSIL.

This clone was observed a few times. This chain joins TRBV7-8 and TRBJ1-4; D remains ambiguous. Trimming removed 2 bases from V and 5 bases from J, with 6 bases in between. CDR1 and CDR2 (germline): SGHVS, FQNEAQ. The CDR3 extends over 13 amino acids. The CDR3 reads CASSLLRNEKLFF. In DNA, the CDR3 is TGTGCCAGCAGCTTATTGAGGAATGAAAAACTGTTTTTT.

This chain joins TRBV27 and TRBJ1-2; possibly TRBD1 for D (5 bases). The CDR3 runs to 12 residues. V was cut by 8 bases and J by 1 base, with 8 bases left in between. CDR1 and CDR2 from the germline V gene are MNHEY and SMNVEV (reference sequence). The CDR3 DNA sequence: TGTGCCAGCCGAGGGGTTAACTATGGCTACACCTTC. It is translated as CASRGVNYGYTF.

This chain joins TRBV12-3 or TRBV12-4 and TRBJ1-5; maybe TRBD1 (6 bases). This CDR3 contains 13 residues. The V end lost 5 bases, the J end lost 8 bases, and 13 bases lay between the germline ends. CDR3 region: CASSPQGREPQHF. The CDR3 bases are TGTGCCAGCAGTCCTCAGGGGAGGGAGCCCCAGCATTTT.

This chain uses TRBV7-9 with TRBJ2-1; 7 positions agree with TRBD2. The germline gives CDR1 SEHNR, CDR2 FQNEAQ (reference sequence). The CDR3 is made up of 16 amino acids. The trim removed 5 bases at V and 4 bases at J, leaving 11 bases unmatched. CDR3 nucleotide sequence: TGTGCCAGCAGCCTCGGGGGGAACGTACAGTACAATGAGCAGTTCTTC. Translated: CASSLGGNVQYNEQFF.

This clone was seen a single time. The V gene is TRBV11-2, the J gene TRBJ1-1, with unresolved D. The CDR3 has 14 amino acids. CDR1 and CDR2 (germline): SGHAT, FQNNGV. Trimming pared 4 bases from V and 5 bases from J, leaving 14 bases between. CDR3 sequence (DNA): TGTGCCAGCAGCTCTGTAGAAGGCTGGACTGAAGCTTTCTTT. Translating gives CASSSVEGWTEAFF. The complete variable domain, with remaining parts taken from reference TRBV11-2 and TRBJ1-1, reads EAGVAQSPRYKIIEKRQSVAFWCNPISGHATLYWYQQILGQGPKLLIQFQNNGVVDDSQLPKDRFSAERLKGVDSTLKIQPAKLEDSAVYLCASSSVEGWTEAFFGQGTRLTVV.

The V and J genes are TRBV6-1 and TRBJ1-5; D call uncertain. V was trimmed by 2 bases and J by 4 bases, leaving 3 bases between them. The CDR3 contains 12 residues. The germline V gene encodes CDR1 MNHNS and CDR2 SASEGT. In nucleotides, the CDR3 is TGTGCCAGCAGTGAATGGAATCAGCCCCAGCATTTT. The encoded protein is CASSEWNQPQHF.

DNA of the CDR3: TGCGCCAGCAGCCACCGACAGGGAAGCAATCAGCCCCAGCATTTT. This codes for CASSHRQGSNQPQHF. The rearrangement links TRBV4-1 to TRBJ1-5, with 7 bases lining up with TRBD1. Germline V gives CDR1 MGHRA, CDR2 YSYEKL. This CDR3 has 15 residues. The V gene end was trimmed by 3 bases and the J gene end by 1 base; junction bases not matched to a gene: 3.

This clone occurred a few times. The rearrangement uses TRBV9 and TRBJ1-1; no reliable D call. The V and J ends lost 3 bases and 0 bases respectively, with 6 bases between them. The V gene's germline CDR1 is SGDLS and CDR2 YYNGEE. The CDR3 loop spans 13 amino acids. The CDR3 loop reads CASSGNLNTEAFF. CDR3 in DNA: TGTGCCAGCAGCGGAAACTTGAACACTGAAGCTTTCTTT.

This chain uses TRBV19 with TRBJ1-1; no clear D. CDR1 and CDR2 (germline): LNHDA, SQIVND (reference sequence). V lost 7 bases to trimming and J lost 0 bases, with 12 bases between them. The CDR3 loop spans 14 amino acids. CDR3: CASIPTTLNTEAFF. Here the CDR3 DNA reads TGTGCCAGTATCCCGACAACCTTGAACACTGAAGCTTTCTTT.

This rearrangement joins TRBV10-3 to TRBJ1-3; no clear D gene. The V and J ends lost 6 bases and 0 bases respectively, with 12 bases between them. CDR1 and CDR2 (germline): ENHRY, SYGVKD. The CDR3 is 15 amino acids. CDR3 residues: CAISTRPFSGNTIYF. As DNA, the CDR3 is TGTGCCATCAGCACGAGACCCTTCTCTGGAAACACCATATATTTT.